This T cell receptor (beta chain) is drawn from a study of blood T cell repertoires in COVID-19. In the study overall: COVID-19 samples collected from the United States, Italy and Spain covered acute and convalescent phases.

Per germline, CDR1 SQVTM and CDR2 ANQGSEA. V lost 3 bases, J lost 0 bases, and 7 bases stayed unmatched. The CDR3 is 16 residues long. Seattle patients were enrolled while actively infected and followed longitudinally. Original analysis: For nucleated cells, counts were estimated from reference gene primer amplification. The data were produced by immunoSEQ multiplex PCR, yet TCRdb's version contains in-frame clones alone and is incomplete. V and J calls and clone size are as listed in that table; D and trimming were resolved from the DNA. The sample includes about 160,000 clones, approximately 87% seen only once; the top ten take approximately 10%.

The material sequenced was peripheral blood. This TCR was sampled from a woman aged 65 to 85 with COVID-19, enrolled during active disease. The rearrangement joins TRBV29-1 to TRBJ2-7, with TRBD1 matching 11 bases. CDR3 in DNA: TGCAGCGTTGATGCCTCCGGGACAGGGGGCTCCTACGAGCAGTACTTC. Amino acids: CSVDASGTGGSYEQYF.